This TCR beta chain was retrieved from a study of PD-L1 blockade in urothelial cancer. Across the study: Prior chemotherapy ranged from 0 to 3 regimens per patient.

The time point denotes: pretreatment peripheral blood. Added to each PCR by spiking were synthetic TCR analog templates. Repertoires were generated with immunoSEQ multiplex PCR, while TCRdb's copy carries only in-frame clones and drops some. Of under 95,000 clones listed, about 83% were seen once; the top ten hold approximately 15%. The CDR3 runs to 15 residues. Per the germline V gene, CDR1 is MGHRA and CDR2 is YSYEKL. Trimming pared 0 bases from V and 4 bases from J, leaving 10 bases between. The rearrangement joins TRBV4-1 to TRBJ1-5, with D hard to call. This clonotype was obtained from a man aged 60 to 75 with urothelial cancer. The specimen was PBMCs, collected around atezolizumab (anti-PD-L1) treatment. The CDR3 sequence is CASSQEATGNQPQHF. The CDR3 region has the DNA TGCGCCAGCAGCCAAGAGGCTACGGGGAATCAGCCCCAGCATTTT.